This T cell receptor (beta chain) originates from a study of early T cells in non-severe SARS-CoV-2 infection. Study summary: Sequencing of bulk RNA from unsorted whole blood was done, without chain pairing.

In its sample, this clonotype was seen many times. Trimming at V came to 5 bases and at J to 2 bases, leaving 5 bases not matched to a gene. This CDR3 region has 15 residues. Per the germline V gene, CDR1 is SGHTA and CDR2 is FQGTGA. Unique molecular identifiers were added to individual cDNA molecules. TCRdb called the 5' RACE reads again in MiXCR, with one record for every CDR3 protein. The table includes some 64,000 distinct CDR3 sequences, 20% to 25% detected once. The V and J genes are TRBV7-3 and TRBJ2-2, with 7 bases lining up with TRBD1. This clonotype was sampled from an adult who was a healthcare worker with PCR-confirmed SARS-CoV-2 infection or an uninfected control (not recorded which). The sequencing here drew on whole blood, taken at baseline. The CDR3 bases are TGTGCCAGCAGCCCGCGAGGGGGCAACACCGGGGAGCTGTTTTTT. As protein: CASSPRGGNTGELFF.